Described below is a single TCR beta chain sequence and its context. The antigen remains unidentified. 60 Vbeta and 13 Jbeta primers were used in PCR. Sequencing was performed with immunoSEQ multiplex PCR; in TCRdb, only in-frame clones are kept and a portion is missing. This sample lists over 150,000 clones; its ten largest clones have 0.74%. Trimming removed 1 base from V and 2 bases from J, with 3 bases in between. The length of the CDR3 is 12 residues. CDR1 SGHNT and CDR2 YYREEE come from the germline V gene (reference sequence). These data come from a study of cytomegalovirus exposure and HLA in healthy donors. About the study: Approximately 200 million T cells yielded 90 million to 130 million unique TCR beta sequences in earlier analysis.

Overall study findings and caveats: Analyzed later, most CMV-associated TCR beta chains appeared HLA-restricted. Later genetic work tied a missense DCLRE1C variant to beta-chain V and J trimming. A later analysis found common viral pathogens apparently linked to several of the most significant clusters.

The chain employs TRBV5-4 and TRBJ2-5; D ambiguous. The sample taken for sequencing was PBMCs. This sequence originates from a boy younger than 18 in good health and CMV-seronegative. CDR3 residues: CASSLRQETQYF. CDR3 nucleotide sequence: TGTGCCAGCAGCTTGCGTCAAGAGACCCAGTACTTC.